A selection of T cell receptor beta chains follows, all from one sample in a study of T-cell memory formation after mild COVID-19. TCRdb reprocessed the 5' RACE reads via MiXCR and lists one record per CDR3 protein. The sample has some 280,000 distinct CDR3 sequences; 15% to 20% are singletons. Sample: PBMCs or a T cell subset sorted from them (not recorded which). These receptors came from a man between 18 and 35 years old who had mild COVID-19 (a few samples of this study predate the infection). Cell type and time point are not known. The CDR3 runs from the conserved cysteine through the conserved F or W. The D gene is left open where the match is weak. Expanded clones get a size class; other rows say once, few or many, or leave the size out.

clone_size,j_call,cdr3_length,d_call,v_call,cdr3_nt,cdr3_aa
NA,TRBJ2-1,15,TRBD2,TRBV5-1,TGCGCCAGCAGCAGGAGCGGGGGAGCGGGAAATGAGCAGTTCTTC,CASSRSGGAGNEQFF
few,TRBJ1-5,19,NA,TRBV27,TGTGCCAGCAGTTTCTTTCAGGAAGAAATGTCAAAGGGCAATCAGCCCCAGCATTTT,CASSFFQEEMSKGNQPQHF
NA,TRBJ2-1,16,NA,TRBV5-1,TGCGCCAGCAGCTTGGCCCCCCCCTACTCCTACAATGAGCAGTTCTTC,CASSLAPPYSYNEQFF
many,TRBJ1-1,13,NA,TRBV4-3,TGTGCCAGCAGCCAAGAGGTGAACACTGAAGCTTTCTTT,CASSQEVNTEAFF
NA,TRBJ1-5,16,NA,TRBV10-2,TGCGCCAGCAGTGAGGAGGCCAACCTTCAGAATCAGCCCCAGCATTTT,CASSEEANLQNQPQHF
NA,TRBJ2-3,17,TRBD2,TRBV7-6,TGTGCCAGCAGCTTAGGCCCTAGCGGGGGATACACAGATACGCAGTATTTT,CASSLGPSGGYTDTQYF
few,TRBJ2-3,15,TRBD1,TRBV27,TGTGCCAGCAGTTACGCCGGGACAGGGGGAGATACGCAGTATTTT,CASSYAGTGGDTQYF
many,TRBJ1-1,15,TRBD1,TRBV27,TGTGCCAGCAGTTTATTTACAGGGGTGGAAACTGAAGCTTTCTTT,CASSLFTGVETEAFF
NA,TRBJ2-1,11,NA,TRBV27,TGTGCCAGCAGTACGTACGATGAGCAGTTCTTC,CASSTYDEQFF
few,TRBJ1-4,14,NA,TRBV7-9,TGTGCCAGCAGCGCCCGTAGGATAGGGGAAAAACTGTTTTTT,CASSARRIGEKLFF
many,TRBJ2-3,16,NA,TRBV5-5,TGTGCCAGCAGCCAGGCCCCTGGGGGAAACGCAGATACGCAGTATTTT,CASSQAPGGNADTQYF
many,TRBJ2-1,11,TRBD2,TRBV20-1,TGCAGTGCTCGGACTAGTGTCGAGCAGTTCTTC,CSARTSVEQFF
NA,TRBJ2-5,17,NA,TRBV7-9,TGTGCCAGCAGCTTAGCAAGCGTGACGACAGCCCAAGAGACCCAGTACTTC,CASSLASVTTAQETQYF
NA,TRBJ2-1,12,NA,TRBV3-1,TGTGCCAGCAGCCAAAGTTACAATGAGCAGTTCTTC,CASSQSYNEQFF
NA,TRBJ1-1,13,NA,TRBV19,TGTGCCAGTATGCGTCAGATGAACACTGAAGCTTTCTTT,CASMRQMNTEAFF
many,TRBJ2-4,15,NA,TRBV7-9,TGTGCCAGCAGCTTATATCAGGGAATTGGCGACATTCAGTACTTC,CASSLYQGIGDIQYF
few,TRBJ2-2,13,NA,TRBV5-4,TGTGCCAGCAGCTGGGGCTATTCCGGGGAGCTGTTTTTT,CASSWGYSGELFF
NA,TRBJ2-5,14,NA,TRBV12-3/TRBV12-4,TGTGCCAGCAGTTTATGGACAGCACAAGAGACCCAGTACTTC,CASSLWTAQETQYF
few,TRBJ2-5,12,NA,TRBV5-6,TGTGCCAGCAGCCGCAGGGTGGAGACCCAGTACTTC,CASSRRVETQYF
many,TRBJ2-1,15,TRBD1,TRBV14,TGTGCCAGCAGCTCCACGCGGACAGGATCCAATGAGCAGTTCTTC,CASSSTRTGSNEQFF
few,TRBJ1-2,15,NA,TRBV5-6,TGTGCCAGCAGCTCGGACGGAGGGACTAACTATGGCTACACCTTC,CASSSDGGTNYGYTF
NA,TRBJ1-1,14,NA,TRBV2,TGTGCCAGCAGTGTCTCGGAGGGGGACACTGAAGCTTTCTTT,CASSVSEGDTEAFF
NA,TRBJ1-2,13,NA,TRBV5-1,TGCGCCAGCAGCCCTGAGGGGCGAGGGGGCTACACCTTC,CASSPEGRGGYTF
few,TRBJ1-4,14,NA,TRBV7-9,TGTGCCAGCAGCCGGGACATGGGAGGAGAAAAACTGTTTTTT,CASSRDMGGEKLFF
NA,TRBJ2-3,14,TRBD2,TRBV5-6,TGTGCCAGCAGCCAGCCGGGACTAGCTGATACGCAGTATTTT,CASSQPGLADTQYF
many,TRBJ2-5,14,NA,TRBV20-1,TGCAGTGCCGCCCCGGGCGGAAGAGGGGAGACCCAGTACTTC,CSAAPGGRGETQYF
few,TRBJ1-2,13,NA,TRBV5-8,TGTGCCAGCAGCTTGGATCGAGAATATGGCTACACCTTC,CASSLDREYGYTF
few,TRBJ1-2,13,TRBD1,TRBV29-1,TGCAGCGTTGGTGACAGGGGCCGTGGGGGCTACACCTTC,CSVGDRGRGGYTF
many,TRBJ2-5,14,NA,TRBV7-9,TGTGCCAGCAGACAACCGACTGGAAAAGAGACCCAGTACTTC,CASRQPTGKETQYF
NA,TRBJ1-1,17,NA,TRBV4-3,TGCGCCAGCAGCCAAGATTGGAGATCCTCCATGAACACTGAAGCTTTCTTT,CASSQDWRSSMNTEAFF
NA,TRBJ1-3,14,NA,TRBV5-6,TGTGCCAGCAGCTTGTGGGTGTCTGGAAACACCATATATTTT,CASSLWVSGNTIYF
many,TRBJ1-3,15,NA,TRBV16,TGTGCCAGCAGCCAATCCAGGCCCTCTGGAAACACCATATATTTT,CASSQSRPSGNTIYF
NA,TRBJ2-3,16,TRBD2,TRBV7-3,TGTGCCAGCAGCTTAACGACGGGGGGGCCTACAGATACGCAGTATTTT,CASSLTTGGPTDTQYF
NA,TRBJ2-1,13,NA,TRBV7-2,TGTGCCAGCAGCTTAGATTTCTACAATGAGCAGTTCTTC,CASSLDFYNEQFF
NA,TRBJ2-7,14,NA,TRBV27,TGTGCTAGTTCTAGCCTTCTAAACTCCTACGAGCAGTACTTC,CASSSLLNSYEQYF
NA,TRBJ2-3,16,NA,TRBV5-5,TGTGCCAGCAGCCAGGCGCCGGCAGGGGGCACAGATACGCAGTATTTT,CASSQAPAGGTDTQYF
few,TRBJ2-5,15,TRBD1,TRBV5-1,TGCGCCAGCAGCTTGTTAGGGGGCGCCGGAGAGACCCAGTACTTC,CASSLLGGAGETQYF
few,TRBJ1-5,14,NA,TRBV5-6,TGTGCCAGCAGTACGGGTAGCCGCCGGCAGCCCCAGCATTTT,CASSTGSRRQPQHF
few,TRBJ2-2,18,NA,TRBV7-7,TGTGCTAGCAGCCCCGATCGCCGGGGACTCCCACAGACCGGGGAGCTGTTTTTT,CASSPDRRGLPQTGELFF
few,TRBJ1-3,15,TRBD1,TRBV6-5,TGTGCCAGCAGTTATAACAGGGGCTCTGGAAACACCATATATTTT,CASSYNRGSGNTIYF
few,TRBJ2-3,14,NA,TRBV14,TGTGCCAGCAGTCTGTGGGGGTCCACAGATACGCAGTATTTT,CASSLWGSTDTQYF
NA,TRBJ1-1,14,TRBD1,TRBV10-3,TGTGCCATCAGCGGGGACAGGGATCGGCCTGAAGCTTTCTTT,CAISGDRDRPEAFF
NA,TRBJ1-6,14,TRBD1,TRBV4-3,TGCGCCAGCAGCCAATTTACAGGGGATTCACCCCTCCACTTT,CASSQFTGDSPLHF
few,TRBJ1-1,14,NA,TRBV7-9,TGTGCCAGCAGCTTCGCTCTTCAGTCTAGGGAAGCTTTCTTT,CASSFALQSREAFF
few,TRBJ1-2,15,NA,TRBV12-3/TRBV12-4,TGTGCCAGCAGTTTAGGGCGTGGGGGGCCGCGGGGCTACACCTTC,CASSLGRGGPRGYTF
NA,TRBJ1-5,14,NA,TRBV6-2/TRBV6-3,TGTGCCAGCAGTTACGGAAATAGCAATCAGCCCCAGCATTTT,CASSYGNSNQPQHF
few,TRBJ2-1,14,NA,TRBV7-9,TGTGCCACCTTCAGGCGGAAAGGTGGTAATGAGCAGTTCTTC,CATFRRKGGNEQFF
NA,TRBJ2-5,13,NA,TRBV5-1,TGCGCCAGCGGTACGGGCACCCAAGAGACCCAGTACTTC,CASGTGTQETQYF
NA,TRBJ2-2,17,TRBD1,TRBV7-2,TGTGCCAGCAGCCTAGGGAGGTCAGGGGGCGACACCGGGGAGCTGTTTTTT,CASSLGRSGGDTGELFF
once,TRBJ2-3,18,NA,TRBV7-2,TGTGCCAGCAGCCCCAGGGGGACTTCCCTGGGGTCCACAGATACGCAGTATTTT,CASSPRGTSLGSTDTQYF
few,TRBJ2-7,12,NA,TRBV24-1,TGTGCCACCAAAGGGGAGGCCTTCGGGCAGTACTTC,CATKGEAFGQYF
few,TRBJ1-1,15,NA,TRBV20-1,TGCAGTGCTATTGACCCGGGTCTGCGGAACACTGAAGCTTTCTTT,CSAIDPGLRNTEAFF
few,TRBJ2-1,14,NA,TRBV4-3,TGCGCCAGCAGCCTTCTCCGCTTGGGGACTGAGCAGTTCTTC,CASSLLRLGTEQFF
few,TRBJ2-5,13,TRBD1,TRBV6-2/TRBV6-3,TGTGCCAGCGCGAGGGGGCTACTAGAGACCCAGTACTTC,CASARGLLETQYF
NA,TRBJ2-7,15,TRBD1,TRBV29-1,TGCAGCGTTGAAACCGGGACAGGGGTCTCCTACGAGCAGTACTTC,CSVETGTGVSYEQYF
NA,TRBJ1-1,12,TRBD1,TRBV19,TGTGCCAGTACCTTAGACAGGGGCCCGGCTTTCTTT,CASTLDRGPAFF
few,TRBJ2-3,14,NA,TRBV7-2,TGTGCCAGCCGTACCTCGCCTGGCACAGATACGCAGTATTTT,CASRTSPGTDTQYF
NA,TRBJ2-3,13,NA,TRBV6-5,TGTGCCAGCAGTTGGCTGCAAAGAGATACGCAGTATTTT,CASSWLQRDTQYF
few,TRBJ2-2,15,NA,TRBV7-2,TGTGCCAGCAGCCTGAGACAGGGAGGGACCGGGGAGCTGTTTTTT,CASSLRQGGTGELFF